This T cell receptor (beta chain) is drawn from a study of blood T cell repertoires in COVID-19. Study summary: The United States, Italy and Spain supplied acute and convalescent COVID-19 samples. PBMCs, B-cell-depleted T cells, or T cells provided the cDNA or gDNA that made up the material.

Per the original data handling: Quantification of nucleated cells was approximated via reference gene primer amplification. Profiled with immunoSEQ multiplex PCR; TCRdb holds only in-frame clones, not every one. The D gene and trimming were derived from the DNA, and the V and J assignments and clone size from that table. The sample has around 98,000 clones, around 82% seen once. The V end was cut by 1 base, the J end by 1 base, with 14 bases between. The V gene's germline CDR1 is SGHTA and CDR2 FQGNSA. The CDR3 has 17 amino acids. The receptor's source is a man between 65 and 85 years old with active or convalescent COVID-19. The chain links TRBV7-2 to TRBJ1-5; D is uncertain. The sequenced sample was peripheral blood. The CDR3 DNA is TGTGCCAGCAGCTTAGTAGGGAGAGGCTTGAGCAATCAGCCCCAGCATTTT. It specifies CASSLVGRGLSNQPQHF.